These 18 T cell receptor beta chains originate from one sample sequenced in a study of T cell responses to AZD1222 COVID-19 vaccine. The protocol was immunoSEQ multiplex PCR, while the TCRdb copy is restricted to in-frame clones and leaves out a portion. The repertoire has approximately 150,000 clones, 70% to 90% of them found once; the top ten carry approximately 5.4%. The material was peripheral blood, obtained 28 days after the second dose of the MenACWY control vaccine. All receptors derive from an adult who received the MenACWY meningococcal vaccine as a control.

This CDR3 reads CASSQEAQGSTYGYTF. The CDR3 DNA is TGCGCCAGCAGCCAAGAGGCCCAGGGATCAACCTATGGCTACACCTTC. This chain links TRBV4-1 with TRBJ1-2; tentative D call: TRBD1 (5 bases). V shed 0 bases and J shed 4 bases, with 15 bases lying between them. Per germline, CDR1 MGHRA and CDR2 YSYEKL. This CDR3 region has 16 residues.

In this sample, this clone turned up many times. The gene calls are TRBV3-1 (or the pseudogene TRBV3-2) and TRBJ1-1, with D perhaps matching TRBD1 (6 bases). V was trimmed by 3 bases and J by 8 bases, leaving 10 bases between them. This CDR3 has 12 residues. Germline values: CDR1 LGHDT, CDR2 YNNKEL (reference sequence). Here the CDR3 reads CASSHLGQEAFF. In nucleotides, the CDR3 is TGTGCCAGCAGCCATTTAGGACAGGAAGCTTTCTTT.

This clone has a handful of counts. The chain links TRBV5-4 to TRBJ2-7; possibly TRBD1 for D (5 bases). The CDR3 runs to 15 residues. Germline CDR1 and CDR2: SGHNT and YYREEE (reference sequence). Trimming cost V 1 base and J 3 bases, with 14 bases left between them. CDR3 loop: CASSLSGQGVYEQYF. The CDR3 bases are TGTGCCAGCAGCTTGTCCGGGCAGGGCGTCTACGAGCAGTACTTC. The whole variable domain, remainder taken from reference TRBV5-4 and TRBJ2-7, is ETGVTQSPTHLIKTRGQQVTLRCSSQSGHNTVSWYQQALGQGPQFIFQYYREEENGRGNFPPRFSGLQFPNYSSELNVNALELDDSALYLCASSLSGQGVYEQYFGPGTRLTVT.

The CDR3 DNA reads TGCAGCGTCAACAGCCCCTCCCGGGACTCCCCAGGCATTCAGTACTTC. It encodes CSVNSPSRDSPGIQYF. The chain joins TRBV29-1 to TRBJ2-4; possible D gene TRBD2, 6 bases. The CDR3 loop spans 16 amino acids. Germline CDR1 SQVTM, CDR2 ANQGSEA. The ends were cut back, 6 bases at V and 9 bases at J, with 27 bases in the middle.

DNA for the CDR3: TGTGCCAGCAGCCCCCATGGAGGCGGAAACACCGGGGAGCTGTTTTTT. Protein sequence: CASSPHGGGNTGELFF. The chain joins TRBV9 to TRBJ2-2; weak D call: TRBD2 (5 bases). This CDR3 has 16 residues. V was clipped by 4 bases and J by 2 bases, with 15 bases between them. CDR1 is SGDLS, CDR2 YYNGEE, per germline.

Comments on this clone: A junction end diverges from the germline sequence, so it may reflect a read error. The chain recombines TRBV7-7 with TRBJ2-3; TRBD1 matches at 7 bases. This CDR3 spans 16 amino acids. Germline CDR1 reads SSHAT; CDR2 reads FNYEAQ (reference sequence). The CDR3 protein is CASSALPGQSHGTQYF. CDR3 nucleotide sequence: TGTGCTAGCAGCGCCTTACCGGGACAGTCTCATGGTACGCAGTATTTT.

This clone showed up just once. Here the CDR3 DNA reads TGTGCCAGCAGCCCCAGGCAGGTCAGGGGTGAGCAGTTCTTC. This gives the protein CASSPRQVRGEQFF. The chain recombines TRBV5-6 with TRBJ2-1; D perhaps matches TRBD1 (6 bases). The V and J ends lost 4 bases and 9 bases respectively, with 17 bases between them. The CDR3 sequence is 14 residues long. Germline V gives CDR1 SGHDT, CDR2 YYEEEE.

The rearrangement joins TRBV6-2 or TRBV6-3 to TRBJ2-1; D gene uncertain. CDR1 and CDR2 from the germline V gene are MNHEY and SVGEGT. The V and J ends lost 6 bases and 5 bases respectively, with 8 bases between them. The CDR3 totals 12 residues. The CDR3 spells CASSPVHNEQFF. The CDR3 region has the DNA TGTGCCAGCAGCCCAGTCCACAATGAGCAGTTCTTC.

On this clone: No DNA is shown, since the ends of the CDR3 on it are uncertain; the CDR3 is the one TCRdb lists. This rearrangement joins TRBV10-3 to TRBJ1-6; TRBD1 is taken as the D call from the table, unchecked against the DNA. CDR1 and CDR2 (germline): ENHRY, SYGVKD. Including both end residues, the CDR3 is 18 amino acids long. CDR3 in amino acids: CAISESFVSGQGGSPLHF.

This chain uses TRBV27 with TRBJ2-3, with unresolved D. Germline values: CDR1 MNHEY, CDR2 SMNVEV (reference sequence). Deletions cut 5 bases from V and 2 bases from J, with 5 bases between. The CDR3 totals 12 residues. The chain's CDR3 is CASSQSTDTQYF. As DNA, the CDR3 is TGTGCCAGCAGTCAGTCCACAGATACGCAGTATTTT.

The V gene is TRBV9, the J gene TRBJ1-6; no firm D call. Germline V gives CDR1 SGDLS, CDR2 YYNGEE. The CDR3 runs to 13 residues. Trimming shortened V by 3 bases and J by 10 bases, and 11 bases separated the two germline ends. The CDR3 region is CASSALVGSPLHF. The CDR3 nucleotides read TGTGCCAGCAGCGCCTTAGTTGGATCACCCCTCCACTTT.

The chain is built from TRBV6-1 and TRBJ1-4; D perhaps matches TRBD1 (6 bases). Per the germline V gene, CDR1 is MNHNS and CDR2 is SASEGT. The CDR3 covers 15 residues. V lost 3 bases, J lost 8 bases, and 16 bases lay in between. For the CDR3, the DNA is TGTGCCAGCAGTGAGGGGGGGGCGTCAAGAGAAAAACTGTTTTTT. This codes for CASSEGGASREKLFF.

CDR3 bases: TGTGCCACCGGGGACAGGAGGTCCACAGATACGCAGTATTTT. Amino acids: CATGDRRSTDTQYF. The chain is built from TRBV24-1 and TRBJ2-3; 8 bases match TRBD1. The CDR3 is 14 amino acids. The V gene end was trimmed by 9 bases and the J gene end by 2 bases; junction bases not matched to a gene: 6. Germline assignment: CDR1 KGHDR and CDR2 SFDVKD.

Only a few counts were recorded for this clone. J is TRBJ1-1 and V is TRBV7-8; D not certain. Trimming cost V 6 bases and J 1 base, with 9 bases left between them. CDR3 length: 13 amino acids. CDR1 is SGHVS and CDR2 is FQNEAQ in the germline V gene. The CDR3 DNA follows: TGTGCCAGCAGTTCGTTCCCGAACACTGAAGCTTTCTTT. Protein sequence: CASSSFPNTEAFF.

The V call is TRBV30, the J call TRBJ2-7; no clear D. This CDR3 spans 14 amino acids. Germline assignment: CDR1 GTSNPN and CDR2 SVGIG (reference sequence). V was shortened by 3 bases and J by 4 bases, with 16 bases between the two germline ends. This CDR3 is CAWRTSQVGYEQYF. CDR3 nucleotide sequence: TGTGCCTGGAGGACCTCCCAAGTAGGGTACGAGCAGTACTTC. Complete variable domain (other parts from reference TRBV30 and TRBJ2-7): SQTIHQWPATLVQPVGSPLSLECTVEGTSNPNLYWYRQAAGRGLQLLFYSVGIGQISSEVPQNLSASRPQDRQFILSSKKLLLSDSGFYLCAWRTSQVGYEQYFGPGTRLTVT.

The V gene is TRBV5-1, the J gene TRBJ2-7, with D unclear. From germline, CDR1 is SGHRS and CDR2 YFSETQ. Trimming cost V 5 bases and J 1 base, with 16 bases left between them. CDR3 length: 15 amino acids. CDR3 DNA: TGCGCCAGCAGTGGAAACGAGGACGGTTCCTACGAGCAGTACTTC. Translated, it gives CASSGNEDGSYEQYF.

In this sample, this clone turned up once. V is TRBV19 and J is TRBJ1-2; 7 nucleotides agree with TRBD1. V was clipped by 2 bases and J by 4 bases; unmatched bases: 7. CDR1 is LNHDA, CDR2 SQIVND, per germline (reference sequence). CDR3 length: 15 amino acids. DNA of the CDR3: TGTGCCAGTAGTATACAGACAGGGTGGGGCTATGGCTACACCTTC. Translation gives CASSIQTGWGYGYTF.

The chain recombines TRBV9 with TRBJ2-2; D gene ambiguous. This CDR3 contains 16 residues. Germline V gene data show CDR1 as SGDLS and CDR2 as YYNGEE. Trimming took 0 bases from V and 5 from J, leaving 14 bases between them. This CDR3 is CASSVASWGGTGELFF. As DNA, the CDR3 is TGTGCCAGCAGCGTAGCCTCGTGGGGTGGTACCGGGGAGCTGTTTTTT.